Listed here is a single T cell receptor (beta chain). Its cognate antigen has yet to be identified. No base quality information exists; no much larger clone differs at one position. This entry belongs to a study of metastatic and nonmetastatic thyroid tumors (dated by TCRdb to the early 2020s). Some background on the complete study: The researchers compared repertoires between peripheral blood samples and tumor or nodule tissue samples from patients with malignant or benign thyroid disease. On the study overall, not on this receptor specifically: In both blood and tumor samples, malignant tumors were reported to have significantly higher TCR beta diversity than benign nodules.

No patient had received any treatment before thyroid surgery. Using T-cell receptor beta sequencing, the study looked back at clinical samples from patients collected from about 2011 to 2018. Via the germline V gene (reference sequence), CDR1 is MNHEY and CDR2 SMNVEV. The CDR3 holds 13 amino acids from the cysteine to the phenylalanine. Of all the DNA, just the CDR3 is kept, 39 bases in frame from base 1. V and J lose 3 bases and 6 bases, and a span of 12 bases separates them. Libraries were built with PCR. These reads were obtained on an Illumina HiSeq 4000. High-throughput sequencing was used to profile the TCR beta-chain CDR3 region of every patient. As for how the authors treated the data: CDR3 differences across clinicopathological groups were used to build a classifier for discriminating distant-metastatic papillary thyroid cancer patients. The Shannon index was used to assess repertoire diversity, and the Morisita-Horn index was used to assess tumor-blood repertoire similarity. TCRdb handled the public reads itself, with Q25 trimming in fastp and clone calling in MiXCR, and kept productive beta chains. The V and J calls come from TCRdb's annotation, not from the publication. The sample table lists just over 70,000 clones, about 17% of them with a count of one. The leading ten clones occupy roughly 13% of the sample.

This TCR was sampled from a female donor with papillary thyroid cancer or a benign thyroid nodule (not recorded which). Some clones in this sample may be carry-over from other donors' samples. The V gene is TRBV27 and the J gene is TRBJ2-7, with the D gene not confidently named. Sequencing was done on a sample of blood. The CDR3 here reads CASSLTPLREQYF. The DNA sequence follows: TGTGCCAGCAGTTTGACCCCCCTTCGCGAGCAGTACTTC.